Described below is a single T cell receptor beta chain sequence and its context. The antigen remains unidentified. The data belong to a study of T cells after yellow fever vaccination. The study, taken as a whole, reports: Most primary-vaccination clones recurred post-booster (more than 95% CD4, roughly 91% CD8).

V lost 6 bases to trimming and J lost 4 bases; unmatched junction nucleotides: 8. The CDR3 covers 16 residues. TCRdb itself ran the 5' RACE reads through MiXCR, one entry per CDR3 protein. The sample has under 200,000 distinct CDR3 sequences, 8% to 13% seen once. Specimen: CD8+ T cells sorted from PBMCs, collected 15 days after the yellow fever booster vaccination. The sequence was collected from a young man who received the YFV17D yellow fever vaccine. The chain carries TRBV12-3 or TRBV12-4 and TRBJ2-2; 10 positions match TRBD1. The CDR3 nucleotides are TGTGCCAGCAGCCGCCTGACAGGGGGCTCCACCGGGGAGCTGTTTTTT. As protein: CASSRLTGGSTGELFF.